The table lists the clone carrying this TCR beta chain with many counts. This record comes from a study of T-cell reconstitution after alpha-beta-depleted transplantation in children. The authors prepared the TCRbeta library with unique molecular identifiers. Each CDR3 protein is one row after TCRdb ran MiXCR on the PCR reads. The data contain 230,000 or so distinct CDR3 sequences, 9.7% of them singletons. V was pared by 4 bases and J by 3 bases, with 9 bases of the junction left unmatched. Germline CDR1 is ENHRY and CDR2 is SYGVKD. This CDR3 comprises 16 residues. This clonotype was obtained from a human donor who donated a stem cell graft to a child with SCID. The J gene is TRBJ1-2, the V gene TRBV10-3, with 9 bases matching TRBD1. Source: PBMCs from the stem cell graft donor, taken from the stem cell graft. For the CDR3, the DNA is TGTGCCATCAGTGGAGATAGGACAGGGGAAGACTATGGCTACACCTTC. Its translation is CAISGDRTGEDYGYTF.